This TCR beta chain was recorded in a study of blood T cells in healthy people across ages. Study-wide points: Researchers judged that diversity estimates from one million T cells fell short of true values. Greater diversity and more naive CD4+ cells were seen in long-lived donors than in aged donors.

The V end lost 0 bases, the J end lost 6 bases, and 12 bases lay between the germline ends. This CDR3 contains 15 residues. Germline V gene data show CDR1 as SGDLS and CDR2 as YYNGEE. This clonotype was seen a few times. Antigen: not known. At least 5.5 micrograms of total RNA were extracted per sample. A second PCR of about 6 to 11 cycles used a sample-barcoded 5' primer and a J-beta primer mix. Every cDNA molecule bore a tag from a template-switch adaptor containing 12 random nucleotides. One entry per CDR3 protein results from TCRdb running MiXCR on the 5' RACE reads. The sample holds about 780,000 distinct CDR3 sequences, more than 35% seen once.

The V and J genes are TRBV9 and TRBJ2-2; D uncertain. The sequenced sample was blood. The origin of this receptor is a man aged 80 or over in good health. Written as DNA, the CDR3 is TGTGCCAGCAGCGTAGATCTTCGATGGGCCGGGGAGCTGTTTTTT. It yields the protein CASSVDLRWAGELFF.